The clone carrying this T cell receptor beta chain has more than one count but fewer than ten. What it binds is not known. The authors ran a second PCR of about 7 to 11 cycles using a sample-barcoded 5' primer and a J-beta primer mix. Unique molecular identifiers of 12 random nucleotides labeled each cDNA. TCRdb reprocessed the 5' RACE reads with MiXCR, giving one entry per CDR3 protein. The sample shows around 620,000 distinct CDR3 sequences, approximately 30% of them seen only once. The germline V and J ends were trimmed by 7 bases and 6 bases, with 12 bases remaining between them. The CDR3 has 12 amino acids. Germline V gene data show CDR1 as MGHDK and CDR2 as SYGVNS. This specimen comes from a study of blood T cells in healthy people across ages. Study-wide points: Estimates based on one million T cells were treated as lower bounds. Per million T cells, the diversity of TCR beta decreased roughly linearly as age advanced.

About 10 milliliters of peripheral blood were drawn from each donor. This chain joins TRBV25-1 and TRBJ1-2; D unresolved. The sequencing sample was made of blood. This TCR was recovered from an older woman in good health. As DNA, the CDR3 is TGTGCCAGCACGGAAAGAGGTGATGGCTACACCTTC. Translating it yields CASTERGDGYTF.